One and the same sample provided the 22 T cell receptor beta chains below, sequenced in a study of blood T cell repertoires in COVID-19. Only in-frame clones appear in the TCRdb table, and some are missing; sequencing was by immunoSEQ multiplex PCR. The sample yields 75,000 to 90,000 clones, 90% to 95% seen once. Sample: peripheral blood. Receptors originate from a woman aged 50 to 60 in a cohort sampled during active COVID-19.

The chain uses TRBV4-2 and TRBJ2-3; 13 positions match TRBD2. This CDR3 spans 21 amino acids. Per the germline V gene, CDR1 is LGHNA and CDR2 is YNFKEQ. V was clipped by 3 bases and J by 0 bases; unmatched bases: 15. The CDR3 region is CASSQNPGTSGAWTSTDTQYF. DNA of the CDR3: TGTGCCAGCAGCCAGAACCCCGGGACTAGCGGGGCGTGGACTAGCACAGATACGCAGTATTTT.

J is TRBJ2-1 and V is TRBV5-8; the D gene is possibly TRBD2 (5 bases). The CDR3 consists of 15 residues. Trimming shortened V by 0 bases and J by 7 bases, and 14 bases separated the two germline ends. Germline CDR1 reads SGHTS; CDR2 reads YDEGEE. The CDR3 DNA reads TGTGCCAGCAGCTTGGGAGGGTTAGCGTGGAATGAGCAGTTCTTC. Translation gives CASSLGGLAWNEQFF.

A single count supports this clone. V is TRBV24-1 and J is TRBJ2-1; TRBD1 matches at 9 bases. The germline V gene encodes CDR1 KGHDR and CDR2 SFDVKD. This CDR3 spans 14 amino acids. V lost 3 bases and J lost 7; bases outside the gene matches: 3. Here the CDR3 DNA reads TGTGCCACCAGTGATCGACAGGGGGGGAATGAGCAGTTCTTC. Amino acids: CATSDRQGGNEQFF.

The chain carries TRBV29-1 and TRBJ2-7; D is unresolved. Trimming took 3 bases from V and 0 from J, leaving 9 bases between them. Per the germline V gene, CDR1 is SQVTM and CDR2 is ANQGSEA. The CDR3 spans 13 residues. The CDR3: CSVEVANSYEQYF. The CDR3 coding sequence is TGCAGCGTTGAGGTAGCTAACTCCTACGAGCAGTACTTC.

This clone was detected only once. The CDR3 nucleotides are TGTGCCAGCAGTTTATCCAGGGGTATCTCCTACGAGCAGTACTTC. This codes for CASSLSRGISYEQYF. This chain connects TRBV28 to TRBJ2-7, with D perhaps TRBD1 (6 bases). Germline CDR1 and CDR2: MDHEN and SYDVKM. The length of the CDR3 is 15 residues. Deletions cut 1 base from V and 0 bases from J, with 10 bases between.

Notes on this clone: A read error may account for a junction end that differs from germline. This rearrangement joins TRBV6-2 or TRBV6-3 to TRBJ2-2; D may be TRBD2 (5 bases). The CDR3 has 17 residues. CDR1 is MNHEY and CDR2 is SVGEGT in the germline V gene. The CDR3 reads CASSHSPERDFTQFLFF. CDR3 bases: TGTGCCAGCAGTCACTCCCCCGAACGGGATTTCACCCAGTTTCTGTTTTTT.

The genes are TRBV27 and TRBJ2-5; 9 nucleotides match TRBD2. The CDR3 spans 16 residues. Germline V gives CDR1 MNHEY, CDR2 SMNVEV (reference sequence). V dropped 4 bases and J dropped 0; count of bases not matched to a gene: 6. The CDR3 reads CASSSPAGGYQETQYF. The DNA of the CDR3 is TGTGCCAGCAGTTCTCCGGCGGGAGGGTACCAAGAGACCCAGTACTTC.

The chain links TRBV28 to TRBJ2-2; 9 positions match TRBD2. Losses at the gene ends were 6 bases for V and 7 bases for J; bases not matched to a gene: 12. The CDR3 is 16 residues long. CDR1 and CDR2 (germline): MDHEN, SYDVKM. CDR3 amino acids: CASSPVPAGGGGELFF. CDR3 in DNA: TGTGCCAGCAGCCCCGTCCCGGCGGGGGGGGGCGGGGAGCTGTTTTTT.

The rearrangement uses TRBV30 and TRBJ1-1, with 7 bases lining up with TRBD1. With 0 bases clipped from V and 11 bases from J, the junction kept 3 bases outside the gene matches. The CDR3 length is 11 residues. Looked up from germline, CDR1 is GTSNPN and CDR2 is SVGIG (reference sequence). CDR3 in amino acids: CAWSVGGEAFF. Here the CDR3 DNA reads TGTGCCTGGAGTGTAGGGGGCGAGGCTTTCTTT.

The genes are TRBV28 and TRBJ2-2, with 9 bases matching TRBD1. Trimming cost V 1 base and J 7 bases; bases outside gene matches: 7. There are 16 residues in the CDR3. CDR1 and CDR2 (germline): MDHEN, SYDVKM. The CDR3 DNA reads as TGTGCCAGCAGTTTATTCTGGGACAGGGTTGACGGGGAGCTGTTTTTT. It codes for CASSLFWDRVDGELFF.

This chain links TRBV6-4 with TRBJ2-1; no clear D gene. Trimming took 3 bases from V and 9 from J, leaving 15 bases between them. Germline V gene sequence: CDR1 MRHNA, CDR2 SNTAGT. CDR3 length: 14 amino acids. The CDR3: CASSEESAAVEQFF. DNA of the CDR3: TGTGCCAGCAGTGAAGAGAGCGCTGCGGTTGAGCAGTTCTTC.

The V call is TRBV6-5, the J call TRBJ1-1; 7 nucleotides agree with TRBD1. Unmatched junction bases numbered 7, after V lost 5 bases and J lost 4 bases. The CDR3 is 14 residues long. Germline V lookup: CDR1 MNHEY, CDR2 SVGAGI. CDR3 bases: TGTGCCAGCAGTATCTACAGGGGTGCCACTGAAGCTTTCTTT. This gives the protein CASSIYRGATEAFF.

The chain carries TRBV4-1 and TRBJ2-1; 9 nucleotides match TRBD2. Germline V gene sequence: CDR1 MGHRA, CDR2 YSYEKL. V trimming: 0 bases; J trimming: 4 bases; junction bases outside the gene matches: 13. The CDR3 has 19 residues. The CDR3 sequence: CASSQDPLSLAGKYNEQFF. CDR3 nucleotide sequence: TGCGCCAGCAGCCAAGATCCCCTAAGCCTAGCGGGGAAATACAATGAGCAGTTCTTC.

The DNA of the CDR3 is TGTGCCAGCAGCGCGGGGATACTGAACACTGAAGCTTTCTTT. The encoded protein is CASSAGILNTEAFF. The genes are TRBV7-3 and TRBJ1-1, with D hard to call. V lost 5 bases and J lost 0, with 10 bases in between. In germline, CDR1 is SGHTA, CDR2 FQGTGA. The CDR3 extends over 14 amino acids. Using reference TRBV7-3 and TRBJ1-1 for the parts outside the CDR3, the full variable domain is GAGVSQTPSNKVTEKGKYVELRCDPISGHTALYWYRQSLGQGPEFLIYFQGTGAADDSGLPNDRFFAVRPEGSVSTLKIQRTERGDSAVYLCASSAGILNTEAFFGQGTRLTVV.

The rearrangement links TRBV3-1 (or the pseudogene TRBV3-2) to TRBJ2-3; weak D call: TRBD1 (7 bases). V lost 3 bases and J 10 bases, leaving 11 bases between the germline ends. Germline V gene sequence: CDR1 LGHDT, CDR2 YNNKEL (reference sequence). The CDR3 spans 12 residues. The chain's CDR3 is CASSQDRRAQYF. In DNA, the CDR3 is TGTGCCAGCAGCCAGGACAGGAGGGCGCAGTATTTT.

The rearrangement joins TRBV6-6 to TRBJ1-6; D possibly corresponds to TRBD1 (5 bases). This CDR3 is 12 amino acids long. Germline CDR1 MNHNY, CDR2 SVGAGI (reference sequence). V was trimmed by 10 bases and J by 4 bases, leaving 8 bases between them. This chain's CDR3 is CATRQYNSPLHF. The DNA for the CDR3 is TGTGCCACCCGACAGTATAATTCACCCCTCCACTTT.

The chain has TRBV28 and TRBJ2-1; 11 nucleotides align to TRBD2. From germline, CDR1 is MDHEN and CDR2 SYDVKM. The CDR3 covers 18 residues. The junction had 13 bases not matched to a gene; V was cut back by 4 bases and J by 5 bases. CDR3: CASSSRKRLAGYHNEQFF. CDR3 nucleotide sequence: TGTGCCAGCAGTTCTAGAAAAAGACTAGCGGGATACCACAATGAGCAGTTCTTC.

The chain recombines TRBV2 with TRBJ1-4, with unresolved D. From germline, CDR1 is SNHLY and CDR2 FYNNEI. Trimming shortened V by 6 bases and J by 2 bases, and 10 bases separated the two germline ends. This CDR3 region has 14 residues. The CDR3: CASRLGGTNEKLFF. The CDR3 nucleotides read TGTGCCAGCAGACTTGGAGGGACTAATGAAAAACTGTTTTTT.

This clone occurred a few times. The chain combines TRBV6-5 with TRBJ2-6; perhaps TRBD2 as D (6 bases). Germline V gene data show CDR1 as MNHEY and CDR2 as SVGAGI. The CDR3 extends over 13 amino acids. V dropped 5 bases and J dropped 6 bases, with 8 bases sitting between them. CDR3 DNA: TGTGCCAGCAGTCAGCGGGTGGCCAACGTCCTGACTTTC. This encodes CASSQRVANVLTF.

This clone occurred a few times. The rearrangement joins TRBV10-3 to TRBJ2-7; tentative D call: TRBD1 (5 bases). V gave up 0 bases and J gave up 9 bases, with 18 bases separating them. Germline V gene data show CDR1 as ENHRY and CDR2 as SYGVKD. This CDR3 is 15 amino acids long. This CDR3 reads CAISESVGRNQGQYF. The CDR3 nucleotides are TGTGCCATCAGTGAGTCGGTCGGAAGGAACCAGGGGCAGTACTTC.

The CDR3 reads CASSRQGRGLTEAFF. The CDR3, as DNA: TGTGCCAGTAGCCGACAGGGTCGGGGTCTCACTGAAGCTTTCTTT. The V gene is TRBV19, the J gene TRBJ1-1; TRBD1 agrees at 7 bases. V dropped 6 bases and J dropped 4; count of bases not matched to a gene: 11. The CDR3 consists of 15 residues. CDR1 is LNHDA and CDR2 is SQIVND in the germline V gene (reference sequence).

The rearrangement uses TRBV4-1 and TRBJ1-2; D is perhaps TRBD1 (6 bases). The CDR3 length is 16 residues. Germline V gene sequence: CDR1 MGHRA, CDR2 YSYEKL. The ends were cut back, 0 bases at V and 3 bases at J, with 14 bases in the middle. The CDR3 DNA reads TGCGCCAGCAGCCAAGAAGAGACAGGCGTATACTATGGCTACACCTTC. This sequence encodes CASSQEETGVYYGYTF.